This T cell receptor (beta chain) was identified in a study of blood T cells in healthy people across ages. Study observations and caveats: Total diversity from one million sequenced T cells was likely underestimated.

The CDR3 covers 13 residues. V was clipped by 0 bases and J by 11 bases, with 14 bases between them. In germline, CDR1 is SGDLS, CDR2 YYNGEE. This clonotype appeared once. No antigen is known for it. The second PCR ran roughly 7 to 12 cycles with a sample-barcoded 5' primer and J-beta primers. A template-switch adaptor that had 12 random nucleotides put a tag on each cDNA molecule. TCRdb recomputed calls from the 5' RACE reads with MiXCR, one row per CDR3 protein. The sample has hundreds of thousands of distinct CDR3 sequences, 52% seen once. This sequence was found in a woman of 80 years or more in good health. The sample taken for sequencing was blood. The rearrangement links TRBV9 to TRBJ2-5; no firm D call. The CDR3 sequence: CASSVAGTNEQYF. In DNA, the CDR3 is TGTGCCAGCAGCGTAGCCGGAACCAATGAGCAGTACTTC.